This T cell receptor (beta chain) was documented in a study of blood T cell repertoires in COVID-19. The wider study: Acute-phase and convalescent COVID-19 samples originated in the United States, Italy and Spain. Nucleic acid was either cDNA or gDNA, and it came from T cells, B-cell-depleted T cells, or PBMCs.

The junction had 7 bases not matched to a gene; V was cut back by 5 bases and J by 8 bases. The CDR3 has 15 residues. CDR1 and CDR2 from the germline V gene are LGHNA and YSLEER. Assay used: immunoSEQ multiplex PCR; TCRdb lists only in-frame clones, some missing. The table records 270,000 or so clones, approximately 81% of them present only once. This clone was seen once. This chain uses TRBV4-3 with TRBJ2-1; 12 bases align to TRBD2. This clonotype was obtained from a woman under 30 with acute or convalescent COVID-19. What was sequenced was peripheral blood. CDR3 sequence reads: CASSTRTSGIDEQFF. CDR3 nucleotide sequence: TGCGCCAGCAGCACAAGGACTAGCGGGATTGATGAGCAGTTCTTC.